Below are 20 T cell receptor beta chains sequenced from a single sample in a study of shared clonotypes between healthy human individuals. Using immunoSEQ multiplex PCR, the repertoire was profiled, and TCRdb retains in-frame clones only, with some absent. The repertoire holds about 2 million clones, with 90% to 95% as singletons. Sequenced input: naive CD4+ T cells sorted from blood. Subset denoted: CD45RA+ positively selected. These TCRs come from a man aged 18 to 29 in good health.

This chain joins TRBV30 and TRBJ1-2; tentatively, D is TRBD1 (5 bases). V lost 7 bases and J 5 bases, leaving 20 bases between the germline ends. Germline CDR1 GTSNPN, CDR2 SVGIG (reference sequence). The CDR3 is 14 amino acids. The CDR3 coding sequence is TGTGCCTATCAAATATACGGTTCAGGGTATGGCTACACCTTC. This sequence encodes CAYQIYGSGYGYTF.

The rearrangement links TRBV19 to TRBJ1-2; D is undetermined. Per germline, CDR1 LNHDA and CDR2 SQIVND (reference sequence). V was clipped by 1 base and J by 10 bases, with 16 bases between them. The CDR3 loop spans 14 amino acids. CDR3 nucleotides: TGTGCCAGTAGTATAGCGGGCTCGAGGTCTGTCTACACCTTC. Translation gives CASSIAGSRSVYTF. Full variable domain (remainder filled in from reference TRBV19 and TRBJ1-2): DGGITQSPKYLFRKEGQNVTLSCEQNLNHDAMYWYRQDPGQGLRLIYYSQIVNDFQKGDIAEGYSVSREKKESFPLTVTSAQKNPTAFYLCASSIAGSRSVYTFGSGTRLTVV.

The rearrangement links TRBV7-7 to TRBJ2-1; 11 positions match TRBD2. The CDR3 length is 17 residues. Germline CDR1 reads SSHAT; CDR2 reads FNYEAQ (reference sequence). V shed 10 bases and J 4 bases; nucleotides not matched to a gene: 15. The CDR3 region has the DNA TGTGCCACCTCCCCGGAACCGGGACTAGCGGAGTACAATGAGCAGTTCTTC. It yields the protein CATSPEPGLAEYNEQFF.

The CDR3 loop is CASSQGGYEQYF. DNA of the CDR3: TGCGCCAGCAGCCAAGGGGGCTACGAGCAGTACTTC. The chain recombines TRBV4-1 with TRBJ2-7; D gene unclear. The CDR3 runs 12 residues. Germline CDR1 is MGHRA and CDR2 is YSYEKL. The V end was cut by 1 base, the J end by 3 bases, with 4 bases between.

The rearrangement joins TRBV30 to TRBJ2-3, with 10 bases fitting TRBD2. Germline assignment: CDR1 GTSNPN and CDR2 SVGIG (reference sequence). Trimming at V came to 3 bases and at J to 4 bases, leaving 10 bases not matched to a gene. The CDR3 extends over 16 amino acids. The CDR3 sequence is CAWRSLAGRVPDTQYF. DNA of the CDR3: TGTGCCTGGAGGTCACTAGCGGGAAGGGTCCCAGATACGCAGTATTTT.

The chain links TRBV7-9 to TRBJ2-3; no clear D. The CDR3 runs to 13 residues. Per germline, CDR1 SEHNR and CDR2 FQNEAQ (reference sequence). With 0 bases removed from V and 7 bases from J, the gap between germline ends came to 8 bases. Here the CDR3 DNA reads TGTGCCAGCAGCTTAGCACCCCAAAATACGCAGTATTTT. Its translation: CASSLAPQNTQYF.

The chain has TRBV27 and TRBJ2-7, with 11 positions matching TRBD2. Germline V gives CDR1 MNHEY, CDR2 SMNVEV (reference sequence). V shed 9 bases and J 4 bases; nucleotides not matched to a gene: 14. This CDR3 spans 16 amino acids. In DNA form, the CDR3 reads TGTGCCAGTCGCCTAGCGGGAGGCCATCCCTCTTACGAGCAGTACTTC. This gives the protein CASRLAGGHPSYEQYF.

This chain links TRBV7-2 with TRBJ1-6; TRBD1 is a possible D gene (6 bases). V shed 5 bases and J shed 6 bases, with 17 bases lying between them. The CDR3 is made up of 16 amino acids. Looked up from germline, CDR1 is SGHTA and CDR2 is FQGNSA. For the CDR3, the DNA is TGTGCCAGCAGCCAACCGAGGCAGGGGCCTAATTCACCCCTCCACTTT. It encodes CASSQPRQGPNSPLHF.

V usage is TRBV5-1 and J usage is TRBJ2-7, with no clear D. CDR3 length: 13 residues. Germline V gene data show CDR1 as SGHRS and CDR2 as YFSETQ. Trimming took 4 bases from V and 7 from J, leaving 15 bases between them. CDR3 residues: CASSPGSSWEQYF. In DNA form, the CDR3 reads TGCGCCAGCAGCCCCGGGTCGTCATGGGAGCAGTACTTC.

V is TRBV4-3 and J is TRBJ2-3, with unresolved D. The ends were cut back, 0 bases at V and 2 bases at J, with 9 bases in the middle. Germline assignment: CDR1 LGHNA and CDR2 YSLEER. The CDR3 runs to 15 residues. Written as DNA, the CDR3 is TGCGCCAGCAGCCAAGATCTCGTCGACACAGATACGCAGTATTTT. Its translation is CASSQDLVDTDTQYF.

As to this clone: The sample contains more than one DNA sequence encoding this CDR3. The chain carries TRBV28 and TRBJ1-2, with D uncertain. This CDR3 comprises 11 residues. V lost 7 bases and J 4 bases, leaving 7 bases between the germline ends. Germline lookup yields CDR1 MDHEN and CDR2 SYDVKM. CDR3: CASTFGYGYTF. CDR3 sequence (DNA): TGTGCCAGCACGTTTGGCTATGGCTACACCTTC.

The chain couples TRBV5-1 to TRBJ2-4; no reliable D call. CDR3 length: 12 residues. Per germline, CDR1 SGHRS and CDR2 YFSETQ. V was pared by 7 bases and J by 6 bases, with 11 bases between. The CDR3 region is CASGPDGNIQYF. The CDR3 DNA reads TGCGCCAGCGGTCCAGACGGAAACATTCAGTACTTC.

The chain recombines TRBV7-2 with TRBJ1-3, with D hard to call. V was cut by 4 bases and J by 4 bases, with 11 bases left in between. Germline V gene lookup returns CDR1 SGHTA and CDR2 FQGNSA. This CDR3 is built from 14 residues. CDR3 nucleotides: TGTGCCAGCAGCTACGGGGAGGCAGGAAACACCATATATTTT. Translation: CASSYGEAGNTIYF.

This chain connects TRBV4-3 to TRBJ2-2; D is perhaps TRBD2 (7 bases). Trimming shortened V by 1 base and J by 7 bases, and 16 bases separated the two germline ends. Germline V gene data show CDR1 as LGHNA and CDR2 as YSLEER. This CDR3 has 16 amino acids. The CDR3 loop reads CASSQALGLGGGELFF. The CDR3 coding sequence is TGCGCCAGCAGCCAAGCCTTAGGACTAGGGGGCGGGGAGCTGTTTTTT.

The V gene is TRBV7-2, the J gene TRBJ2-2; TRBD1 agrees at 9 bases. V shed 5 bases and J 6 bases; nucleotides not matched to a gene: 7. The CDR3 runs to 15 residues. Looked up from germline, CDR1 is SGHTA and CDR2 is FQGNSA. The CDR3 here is CASSQQGAIAGELFF. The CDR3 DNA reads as TGTGCCAGCAGCCAACAGGGGGCCATAGCCGGGGAGCTGTTTTTT.

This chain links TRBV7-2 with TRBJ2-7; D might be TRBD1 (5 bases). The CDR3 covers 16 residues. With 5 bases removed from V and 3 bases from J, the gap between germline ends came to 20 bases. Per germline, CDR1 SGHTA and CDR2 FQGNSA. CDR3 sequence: CASSKVVARAIYEQYF. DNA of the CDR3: TGTGCCAGCAGCAAAGTAGTCGCCAGGGCCATCTACGAGCAGTACTTC. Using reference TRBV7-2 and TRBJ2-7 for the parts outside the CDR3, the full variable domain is GAGVSQSPSNKVTEKGKDVELRCDPISGHTALYWYRQSLGQGLEFLIYFQGNSAPDKSGLPSDRFSAERTGGSVSTLTIQRTQQEDSAVYLCASSKVVARAIYEQYFGPGTRLTVT.

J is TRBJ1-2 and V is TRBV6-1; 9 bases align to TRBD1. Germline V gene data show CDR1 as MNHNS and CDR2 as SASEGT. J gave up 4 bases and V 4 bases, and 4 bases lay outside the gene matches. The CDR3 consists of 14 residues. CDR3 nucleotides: TGTGCCAGCAGTGTTGACAGGGGGACCTATGGCTACACCTTC. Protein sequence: CASSVDRGTYGYTF.

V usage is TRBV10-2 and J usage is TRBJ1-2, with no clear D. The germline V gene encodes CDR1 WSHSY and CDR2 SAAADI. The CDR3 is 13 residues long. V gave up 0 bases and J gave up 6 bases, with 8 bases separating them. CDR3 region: CASSESRWDGYTF. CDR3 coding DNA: TGCGCCAGCAGTGAGTCGAGGTGGGATGGCTACACCTTC.

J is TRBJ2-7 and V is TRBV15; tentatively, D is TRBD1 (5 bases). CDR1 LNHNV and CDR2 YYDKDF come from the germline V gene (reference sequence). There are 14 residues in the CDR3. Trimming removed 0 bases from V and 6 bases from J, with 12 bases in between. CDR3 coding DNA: TGTGCCACCAGCAGAGATAGAGTCCAGGGCGAGCAGTACTTC. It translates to CATSRDRVQGEQYF. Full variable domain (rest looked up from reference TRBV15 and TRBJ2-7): DAMVIQNPRYQVTQFGKPVTLSCSQTLNHNVMYWYQQKSSQAPKLLFHYYDKDFNNEADTPDNFQSRRPNTSFCFLDIRSPGLGDTAMYLCATSRDRVQGEQYFGPGTRLTVT.

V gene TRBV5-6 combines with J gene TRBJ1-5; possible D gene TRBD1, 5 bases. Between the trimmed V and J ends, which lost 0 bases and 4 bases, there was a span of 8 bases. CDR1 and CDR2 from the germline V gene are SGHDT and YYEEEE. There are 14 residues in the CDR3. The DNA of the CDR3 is TGTGCCAGCAGCTTGGGGACACGAAATCAGCCCCAGCATTTT. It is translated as CASSLGTRNQPQHF.